This paragraph covers one TCR beta chain sequence. The source of the sample is a study of blood T cell repertoires in COVID-19. Study information: Samples came from the United States, Italy and Spain, spanning acute and convalescent COVID-19.

Original data processing: By means of reference gene primer amplification, nucleated cell counts were estimated. Produced via immunoSEQ multiplex PCR; TCRdb's table is partial and in-frame only. From that table come the V and J calls and clone size; the DNA was used to work out D and trimming. The data contain fewer than 200,000 clones, over 65% of them seen just once; the ten biggest clones take up 3.5% to 5%. Everyone who took part was 18 to 89 years old, and they came from some 23 US areas. Cohorts were determined from participant-reported clinical history. The CDR3 is made up of 14 amino acids. CDR1 is LNHDA and CDR2 is SQIVND in the germline V gene (reference sequence). The V end was cut by 6 bases, the J end by 3 bases, with 12 bases between.

This TCR came from a woman in her forties or fifties who had recovered from COVID-19. The sample consisted of PBMCs or T cells enriched from blood (not recorded which). V and J are TRBV19 and TRBJ1-5; D may be TRBD1 (6 bases). The CDR3 protein is CASRGGQFNQPQHF. CDR3 nucleotide sequence: TGTGCCAGTAGGGGCGGACAGTTCAATCAGCCCCAGCATTTT.